This paragraph reports one TCR beta chain. Its antigen remains unidentified. After removal of 2 bases from V and 10 bases from J, the junction contained 4 bases not matched to a gene. The CDR3 runs 13 residues. Germline V CDR1 and CDR2: SGHAT, FQDESV (reference sequence). An Oncomine TCR Beta short-read assay was used to sequence the DNA from cultured CD4+ T cells. TCRdb reprocessed the PCR reads with MiXCR, giving one entry per CDR3 protein. Counted here are some 13,000 distinct CDR3 sequences, roughly 29% occurring once; the ten biggest clones make up roughly 13%. The sample comes from a study of vaccination and CD4 T cells after COVID-19. Looking at the study overall: Stimulation of cells relied on overlapping spike peptides derived from SARS-CoV-2, HCoV-NL63, HCoV-OC43 and HCoV-229E.

Noted treatment: approximately 10-day PBMC culture with coronavirus spike peptide pools or control peptides (ViraFEST assay). Source: CD4+ T cells from blood, cultured in vitro, taken after SARS-CoV-2 vaccination. This clonotype originated in a human donor who had recovered from COVID-19. The chain links TRBV11-1 to TRBJ1-4; TRBD1 matches 7 bases. CDR3 residues: CASSLSPGGKLFF. The DNA of the CDR3 is TGTGCCAGCAGCTTATCGCCAGGGGGAAAACTGTTTTTT. The full variable domain, rest sourced from reference TRBV11-1 and TRBJ1-4, is EAEVAQSPRYKITEKSQAVAFWCDPISGHATLYWYRQILGQGPELLVQFQDESVVDDSQLPKDRFSAERLKGVDSTLKIQPAELGDSAMYLCASSLSPGGKLFFGSGTQLSVL.